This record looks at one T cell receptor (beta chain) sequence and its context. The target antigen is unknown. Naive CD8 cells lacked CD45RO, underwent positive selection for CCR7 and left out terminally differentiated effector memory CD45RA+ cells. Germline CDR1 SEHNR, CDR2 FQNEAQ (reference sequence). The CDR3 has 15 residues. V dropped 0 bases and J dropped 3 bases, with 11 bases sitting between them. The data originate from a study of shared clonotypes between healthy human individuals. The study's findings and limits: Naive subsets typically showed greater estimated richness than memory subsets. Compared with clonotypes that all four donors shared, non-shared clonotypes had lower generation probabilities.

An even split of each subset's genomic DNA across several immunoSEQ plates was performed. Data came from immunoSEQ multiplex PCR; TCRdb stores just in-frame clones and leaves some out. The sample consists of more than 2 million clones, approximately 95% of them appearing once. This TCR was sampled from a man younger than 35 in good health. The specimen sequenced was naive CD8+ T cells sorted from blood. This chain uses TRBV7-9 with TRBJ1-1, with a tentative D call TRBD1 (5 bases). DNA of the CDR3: TGTGCCAGCAGCTTAGCCCGGGGGGGTGACACTGAAGCTTTCTTT. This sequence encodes CASSLARGGDTEAFF.